The next 32 T cell receptor beta chains were all read from a single sample in a study of blood T cell repertoires in COVID-19. Sequenced by immunoSEQ multiplex PCR; TCRdb stores in-frame clones only, minus some. Here the sample spans about 320,000 clones, 65% to 90% being singletons. Sequencing used peripheral blood. The receptors stem from a human donor in a cohort sampled during active COVID-19.

This rearrangement joins TRBV9 to TRBJ2-3, with D maybe TRBD1 (5 bases). This CDR3 has 15 amino acids. CDR1 is SGDLS, CDR2 YYNGEE, per germline. Deletions cut 0 bases from V and 2 bases from J, with 10 bases between. CDR3 nucleotide sequence: TGTGCCAGCAGCGTAGTAGGGGCCCTCACAGATACGCAGTATTTT. Translating gives CASSVVGALTDTQYF. Full variable domain (missing parts from reference TRBV9 and TRBJ2-3): DSGVTQTPKHLITATGQRVTLRCSPRSGDLSVYWYQQSLDQGLQFLIQYYNGEERAKGNILERFSAQQFPDLHSELNLSSLELGDSALYFCASSVVGALTDTQYFGPGTRLTVL.

The rearrangement links TRBV18 to TRBJ1-1; TRBD1 aligns across 8 bases. This CDR3 comprises 15 residues. CDR1 and CDR2 from the germline V gene are KGHSH and LQKENI. J gave up 2 bases and V 4 bases, and 6 bases lay outside the gene matches. CDR3 bases: TGTGCCAGCTCACGAGGACAGGGCGGTAACACTGAAGCTTTCTTT. Protein product: CASSRGQGGNTEAFF.

This rearrangement joins TRBV27 to TRBJ1-3, with a possible D match to TRBD1 (5 bases). Germline V lookup: CDR1 MNHEY, CDR2 SMNVEV (reference sequence). The V end lost 4 bases, the J end lost 0 bases, and 10 bases lay between the germline ends. The CDR3 extends over 15 amino acids. CDR3 loop: CASSSGRASGNTIYF. The CDR3 nucleotides are TGTGCCAGCAGTTCAGGCAGGGCCTCTGGAAACACCATATATTTT.

This chain uses TRBV7-3 with TRBJ1-6; no definite D call. V was cut by 0 bases and J by 7 bases, with 10 bases left in between. CDR3 size: 15 residues. Germline loops: CDR1 SGHTA, CDR2 FQGTGA. CDR3 loop: CASSLTGDGNSPLHF. The CDR3, as DNA: TGTGCCAGCAGCTTAACCGGTGACGGGAATTCACCCCTCCACTTT.

This clone showed up just once. This chain's CDR3 is CASSFSTGGQDTQYF. CDR3 in DNA: TGCGCCAGCAGCTTTTCAACAGGGGGTCAAGATACGCAGTATTTT. The chain combines TRBV5-1 with TRBJ2-3; 8 bases are a match to TRBD1. Per germline, CDR1 SGHRS and CDR2 YFSETQ. With V trimmed by 2 bases and J by 5 bases, 7 bases remained unmatched. CDR3 length: 15 residues.

The rearrangement uses TRBV7-9 and TRBJ2-7, with 7 bases that match TRBD1. The CDR3 extends over 14 amino acids. CDR1 is SEHNR, CDR2 FQNEAQ, per germline (reference sequence). Trimming at V came to 5 bases and at J to 4 bases, leaving 8 bases not matched to a gene. Here the CDR3 reads CASSPGQPAYEQYF. CDR3 coding DNA: TGTGCCAGCAGCCCGGGACAGCCCGCGTACGAGCAGTACTTC.

This clone was recorded a few times. The chain recombines TRBV5-6 with TRBJ1-3; no clear D gene. V lost 0 bases to trimming and J lost 5 bases, with 15 bases between them. This CDR3 has 16 residues. Germline values: CDR1 SGHDT, CDR2 YYEEEE. The CDR3 bases are TGTGCCAGCAGCTTGGCGGCGGAATTGAAGAGAAACACCATATATTTT. Encoded protein: CASSLAAELKRNTIYF.

This rearrangement joins TRBV5-1 to TRBJ2-5, with D unresolved. CDR1 and CDR2 (germline): SGHRS, YFSETQ. Trimming pared 0 bases from V and 0 bases from J, leaving 9 bases between. The CDR3 covers 15 residues. The CDR3 DNA is TGCGCCAGCAGCTTGGCGAGGTCCAACCAAGAGACCCAGTACTTC. Translated: CASSLARSNQETQYF.

The genes are TRBV30 and TRBJ1-2; no reliable D call. The CDR3 has 13 residues. Trimming shortened V by 0 bases and J by 8 bases, and 13 bases separated the two germline ends. Germline CDR1 GTSNPN, CDR2 SVGIG (reference sequence). As DNA, the CDR3 is TGTGCCTGGAGTGTACTCGAGGGATCCGGCTACACCTTC. It specifies CAWSVLEGSGYTF. Based on the CDR3 plus reference TRBV30 and TRBJ1-2, the full variable domain is SQTIHQWPATLVQPVGSPLSLECTVEGTSNPNLYWYRQAAGRGLQLLFYSVGIGQISSEVPQNLSASRPQDRQFILSSKKLLLSDSGFYLCAWSVLEGSGYTFGSGTRLTVV.

This sequence joins TRBV9 and TRBJ2-1; D unresolved. V was cut by 4 bases and J by 4 bases, with 6 bases left in between. This CDR3 spans 12 amino acids. CDR1 and CDR2 (germline): SGDLS, YYNGEE. CDR3 region: CASSPVYNEQFF. The CDR3 coding sequence is TGTGCCAGCAGCCCAGTATACAATGAGCAGTTCTTC.

The V gene is TRBV5-1, the J gene TRBJ2-1, with TRBD2 matching 8 bases. CDR3 size: 12 residues. Losses at the gene ends were 6 bases for V and 6 bases for J; bases not matched to a gene: 2. Germline assignment: CDR1 SGHRS and CDR2 YFSETQ. DNA for the CDR3: TGCGCCAGCACGGCGGGGGGCAATGAGCAGTTCTTC. Translation gives CASTAGGNEQFF.

The chain combines TRBV30 with TRBJ1-3; no definite D call. This CDR3 region has 17 residues. Germline V gene sequence: CDR1 GTSNPN, CDR2 SVGIG (reference sequence). Trimming took 4 bases from V and 0 from J, leaving 19 bases between them. CDR3 region: CAWIDVSGEGSGNTIYF. The CDR3 nucleotides are TGTGCCTGGATCGACGTTAGCGGGGAAGGCTCTGGAAACACCATATATTTT.

This clone occurred a few times. The chain joins TRBV19 to TRBJ1-3; the match to TRBD1 covers 7 bases. The germline gives CDR1 LNHDA, CDR2 SQIVND (reference sequence). The length of the CDR3 is 15 residues. V was pared by 6 bases and J by 4 bases, with 9 bases of the junction left unmatched. The CDR3 protein is CASRGYQGDGNTIYF. CDR3 coding DNA: TGTGCCAGTAGAGGTTATCAGGGGGACGGAAACACCATATATTTT.

The V gene is TRBV18, the J gene TRBJ2-7; D not certain. The V and J ends lost 2 bases and 2 bases respectively, with 10 bases between them. This CDR3 comprises 14 residues. Per the germline V gene, CDR1 is KGHSH and CDR2 is LQKENI. This CDR3 is CASSPGSTTYEQYF. The CDR3 DNA reads as TGTGCCAGCTCACCAGGCTCCACAACCTACGAGCAGTACTTC.

V usage is TRBV6-5 and J usage is TRBJ2-7; weak D call: TRBD2 (6 bases). The V end was cut by 7 bases, the J end by 6 bases, with 19 bases between. Germline-derived CDR1 and CDR2 are MNHEY and SVGAGI. The CDR3 covers 14 residues. The CDR3 loop reads CASTPSGPRGEQYF. The CDR3 DNA sequence: TGTGCCAGCACCCCCTCAGGGCCGCGGGGCGAGCAGTACTTC.

The V and J genes are TRBV2 and TRBJ2-4; 8 bases are shared with TRBD2. CDR3 length equals 14 residues. V lost 5 bases to trimming and J lost 9 bases; unmatched junction nucleotides: 9. Germline assignment: CDR1 SNHLY and CDR2 FYNNEI. CDR3 in DNA: TGTGCCAGCAGTCCCGCGGGGGGCTTACTCATTCAGTACTTC. It is translated as CASSPAGGLLIQYF.

The gene calls are TRBV13 and TRBJ2-7; perhaps TRBD1 as D (6 bases). Germline CDR1 is PRHDT and CDR2 is FYEKMQ (reference sequence). V lost 0 bases to trimming and J lost 4 bases, with 10 bases between them. This CDR3 contains 14 residues. The DNA for the CDR3 is TGTGCCAGCAGCTTAGGGGGGGCTTCTTACGAGCAGTACTTC. Translating it yields CASSLGGASYEQYF.

The chain uses TRBV11-1 and TRBJ1-2; 7 bases fit TRBD1. Germline loops: CDR1 SGHAT, CDR2 FQDESV (reference sequence). CDR3 length equals 16 residues. V lost 3 bases, J lost 6 bases, and 13 bases stayed unmatched. The CDR3 is CASSLRFRGKSDGYTF. CDR3 nucleotides: TGTGCCAGCAGCTTGCGCTTCAGGGGGAAGTCGGATGGCTACACCTTC.

The J gene is TRBJ1-3, the V gene TRBV24-1; 7 positions agree with TRBD1. Trimming cost V 8 bases and J 3 bases; bases outside gene matches: 21. The CDR3 has 19 residues. Looked up from germline, CDR1 is KGHDR and CDR2 is SFDVKD. CDR3 nucleotides: TGTGCCACCATTAGGGGGCTCTATCGCTATTACGTTAATGGAAACACCATATATTTT. Protein sequence: CATIRGLYRYYVNGNTIYF.

V usage is TRBV29-1 and J usage is TRBJ2-1, with D possibly being TRBD1 (5 bases). The CDR3 consists of 13 residues. V gave up 4 bases and J gave up 9 bases, with 16 bases separating them. The germline CDR1 and CDR2 sequences are SQVTM and ANQGSEA. CDR3 nucleotides: TGCAGCGTTGCCGGGCAGGGCTTGCGTGAGCAGTTCTTC. It specifies CSVAGQGLREQFF.

The V and J genes are TRBV5-6 and TRBJ1-2, with unresolved D. V lost 7 bases to trimming and J lost 4 bases, with 14 bases between them. The germline gives CDR1 SGHDT, CDR2 YYEEEE. The CDR3 totals 13 residues. The CDR3, as DNA: TGTGCCAGCGTAGCCCGAAGACTCTATGGCTACACCTTC. Its protein product is CASVARRLYGYTF.

The rearrangement links TRBV20-1 to TRBJ1-6; a possible D gene is TRBD1 (6 bases). CDR3 length equals 15 residues. The V gene lost 3 bases and the J gene lost 5 bases, with 14 bases spanning the gap. CDR1 is DFQATT and CDR2 is SNEGSKA in the germline V gene (reference sequence). The CDR3 DNA sequence: TGCAGTGCTAGTTGGGCAGGGGTTGATAATTCACCCCTCCACTTT. Its protein product is CSASWAGVDNSPLHF.

V and J are TRBV24-1 and TRBJ1-2; tentatively, D is TRBD1 (5 bases). The CDR3 runs 14 residues. The V gene's germline CDR1 is KGHDR and CDR2 SFDVKD. Trimming took 2 bases from V and 4 from J, leaving 10 bases between them. CDR3 region: CATSDWSRGYGYTF. CDR3 sequence (DNA): TGTGCCACCAGTGATTGGAGTAGGGGCTATGGCTACACCTTC.

The genes are TRBV7-4 and TRBJ1-1; D gene ambiguous. There are 17 residues in the CDR3. Germline CDR1 reads SGHVT; CDR2 reads SQSDAQ. Trimming removed 5 bases from V and 0 bases from J, with 19 bases in between. CDR3 sequence: CASSPDGEPSMNTEAFF. The DNA of the CDR3 is TGTGCCAGCAGCCCCGACGGGGAACCCTCAATGAACACTGAAGCTTTCTTT.

The rearrangement links TRBV7-2 to TRBJ2-2; 12 positions match TRBD2. The CDR3 runs 15 residues. Germline CDR1 SGHTA, CDR2 FQGNSA. The V and J ends lost 4 bases and 4 bases, in that order; junction bases with no gene match: 1. The CDR3 DNA reads as TGTGCCAGCAGCTCGGGACTAGCGGGCACCGGGGAGCTGTTTTTT. Its translation is CASSSGLAGTGELFF.

This clone was counted once. The chain recombines TRBV9 with TRBJ2-2, with TRBD1 matching 7 bases. CDR1 and CDR2 (germline): SGDLS, YYNGEE. The trim removed 3 bases at V and 4 bases at J, leaving 6 bases unmatched. The CDR3 spans 15 residues. The CDR3 DNA reads as TGTGCCAGCAGCGCCCGGGACAGACCCACCGGGGAGCTGTTTTTT. It specifies CASSARDRPTGELFF.

V usage is TRBV6-1 and J usage is TRBJ1-1, with D unclear. Trimming stripped 2 bases from V and 11 bases from J, with 6 bases between. From germline, CDR1 is MNHNS and CDR2 SASEGT. This CDR3 has 10 amino acids. The CDR3 DNA is TGTGCCAGCAGTGAATATGCGGCTTTCTTT. Its translation is CASSEYAAFF.

The rearrangement uses TRBV7-9 and TRBJ2-5; 7 bases map to TRBD2. The CDR3 contains 12 residues. The ends lost 4 bases at V and 7 bases at J; junction bases unmatched: 3. CDR1 is SEHNR, CDR2 FQNEAQ, per germline (reference sequence). CDR3 sequence: CASSWGEGTQYF. DNA for the CDR3: TGTGCCAGCAGCTGGGGGGAGGGGACCCAGTACTTC.

V and J are TRBV12-3 or TRBV12-4 and TRBJ1-1; maybe TRBD1 (5 bases). Trimming took off 0 bases at V and 8 bases at J, with 10 bases between the two ends. The CDR3 totals 13 residues. The CDR3 spells CASSLALKGEAFF. The DNA for the CDR3 is TGTGCCAGCAGTTTAGCGCTAAAGGGGGAAGCTTTCTTT.

This clone appeared a few times. The genes are TRBV3-1 (or the pseudogene TRBV3-2) and TRBJ1-6; 8 nucleotides match TRBD1. J was trimmed by 5 bases and V by 4 bases; bases with no gene match: 4. This CDR3 is 15 amino acids long. Germline lookup yields CDR1 LGHDT and CDR2 YNNKEL (reference sequence). The CDR3 protein is CASSLMDRDNSPLHF. CDR3 nucleotide sequence: TGTGCCAGCAGCCTCATGGACAGGGATAATTCACCCCTCCACTTT.

V and J are TRBV4-2 and TRBJ2-2; D is unresolved. V was pared by 0 bases and J by 0 bases, with 8 bases between. The germline CDR1 and CDR2 sequences are LGHNA and YNFKEQ. The CDR3 extends over 16 amino acids. The CDR3 DNA reads as TGTGCCAGCAGCCAAGAGACATCTACGAACACCGGGGAGCTGTTTTTT. This sequence encodes CASSQETSTNTGELFF.

The chain couples TRBV6-1 to TRBJ2-2; 9 nucleotides agree with TRBD2. Trimming removed 3 bases from V and 6 bases from J; junction bases left unmatched: 8. This CDR3 is 16 amino acids long. Germline assignment: CDR1 MNHNS and CDR2 SASEGT. CDR3 region: CASSDRLAVGAGELFF. DNA of the CDR3: TGTGCCAGCAGTGACAGACTAGCGGTGGGAGCCGGGGAGCTGTTTTTT.